This T cell receptor beta chain was identified in a study of identifying expanded T cells in peripheral blood. Whole-study findings and limits: Clone count variance between roughly two-week samples rose with total template count. About 1.2 clones differed between technical replicates, versus 16.4 and 19 over time.

The germline CDR1 and CDR2 sequences are SEHNR and FQNEAQ (reference sequence). CDR3 length: 15 residues. The V and J ends lost 0 bases and 8 bases, in that order; junction bases with no gene match: 9. The repertoire was sequenced with immunoSEQ multiplex PCR; TCRdb's copy has only in-frame clones and lacks some. The profile shows about 100,000 clones, over 80% of them singletons. During the collection period, no donor immune events like infections were recorded. As regards this clone: Its specificity is unknown.

The sequence derives from a person aged 18 to 70 in good health. Material: blood. The V and J genes are TRBV7-9 and TRBJ1-2, with TRBD1 matching over 7 bases. In nucleotides, the CDR3 is TGTGCCAGCAGCTTAGCCCCCAACAGGGGTAGGGGCTACACCTTC. This encodes CASSLAPNRGRGYTF.